These T cell receptor beta chains were read from a single sample in a study of T cells after yellow fever vaccination. One entry per CDR3 protein, called by TCRdb with MiXCR from the 5' RACE reads. The sample lists 160,000 or so distinct CDR3 sequences; almost 7% were seen once. The material was CD4+ T cells sorted from PBMCs, obtained more than 4 days after the first yellow fever vaccination. All receptors come from a young man who received the YFV17D yellow fever vaccine. The CDR3 runs from the conserved cysteine through the conserved F or W. D genes are given only for firm matches. Clone size is not always given. Where it is, it says once, few, many or a class for expanded clones.

v_gene,j_gene,d_gene,abundance,CDR3aa,CDR3nt
TRBV4-3,TRBJ2-5,.,many,CASSQDLPQGYF,TGCGCCAGCAGCCAAGATCTGCCTCAAGGGTACTTC
TRBV5-4,TRBJ1-2,.,.,CASSLEGFDYGYTF,TGTGCCAGCAGCTTGGAGGGGTTCGACTATGGCTACACCTTC
TRBV7-9,TRBJ1-2,.,many,CASSVEVRGGYTF,TGTGCCAGCAGCGTCGAAGTAAGGGGCGGCTACACCTTC
TRBV20-1,TRBJ2-1,TRBD2,.,CSASGGALNEQFF,TGCAGTGCTAGCGGGGGGGCCCTGAATGAGCAGTTCTTC
TRBV10-1,TRBJ2-7,TRBD2,.,CANRSSSGPSYEQYF,TGCGCCAACAGAAGCAGTAGCGGGCCCTCCTACGAGCAGTACTTC
TRBV7-2,TRBJ2-3,TRBD2,.,CASSQRLAGGRTDTQYF,TGTGCCAGCAGCCAAAGACTAGCGGGGGGCCGAACAGATACGCAGTATTTT
TRBV24-1,TRBJ2-3,.,many,CATSDSPGRTDTQYF,TGTGCCACCAGTGATTCCCCGGGGCGCACAGATACGCAGTATTTT
TRBV12-3/TRBV12-4,TRBJ1-5,TRBD1,few,CASRPGQGSNQPQHF,TGTGCCAGCAGACCGGGACAGGGAAGCAATCAGCCCCAGCATTTT
TRBV12-3/TRBV12-4,TRBJ2-3,.,few,CASSPGGPSGTQYF,TGTGCCAGCAGCCCCGGGGGCCCCTCGGGTACGCAGTATTTT
TRBV6-5,TRBJ1-5,.,.,CASSYSRDTNQPQHF,TGTGCCAGCAGTTACTCCCGGGACACAAATCAGCCCCAGCATTTT
TRBV11-2,TRBJ1-1,.,many,CASEFEKNTEAFF,TGTGCCAGCGAATTTGAGAAGAACACTGAAGCTTTCTTT
TRBV19,TRBJ2-5,TRBD2,few,CASSKRGLGETQYF,TGTGCCAGTAGTAAGCGGGGCCTGGGAGAGACCCAGTACTTC
TRBV4-3,TRBJ2-1,.,many,CASSQAAGGNNEQFF,TGCGCCAGCAGCCAAGCGGCAGGGGGGAACAATGAGCAGTTCTTC
TRBV7-2,TRBJ2-5,.,many,CASSPGTYNPETQYF,TGTGCCAGCAGCCCAGGGACTTACAACCCAGAGACCCAGTACTTC
TRBV7-2,TRBJ1-5,TRBD1,many,CASSFNRGEQPQHF,TGTGCCAGCAGCTTTAACAGGGGTGAACAGCCCCAGCATTTT
TRBV29-1,TRBJ2-5,TRBD1,many,CSVENRGGETQYF,TGCAGCGTTGAAAACAGGGGCGGCGAGACCCAGTACTTC
TRBV6-5,TRBJ1-5,.,many,CASSYGQGHQPQHF,TGTGCCAGCAGTTACGGCCAGGGCCATCAGCCCCAGCATTTT
TRBV18,TRBJ2-7,TRBD1,.,CASSPGTGGIYEQYF,TGTGCCAGCTCACCAGGGACAGGGGGCATCTACGAGCAGTACTTC
TRBV7-2,TRBJ2-3,TRBD2,few,CASSSSGTSYTDTQYF,TGTGCCAGCAGCTCGTCCGGGACTAGCTACACAGATACGCAGTATTTT
TRBV4-2,TRBJ2-3,.,many,CASISASDTQYF,TGTGCCAGCATCTCAGCCTCAGATACGCAGTATTTT
TRBV3-1,TRBJ1-4,.,many,CASSQNPGGMAEKLFF,TGTGCCAGCAGCCAAAATCCCGGGGGGATGGCCGAAAAACTGTTTTTT
TRBV9,TRBJ1-2,.,few,CASSVTGNGYTF,TGTGCCAGCAGCGTTACAGGAAACGGCTACACCTTC
TRBV28,TRBJ2-1,.,.,CASIGRSVEGRFF,TGTGCCAGCATAGGTCGGAGTGTGGAGGGAAGGTTCTTC
TRBV4-1,TRBJ2-3,TRBD2,.,CASSRGGNYNPDTQYF,TGCGCCAGCAGCCGGGGGGGTAATTATAACCCAGATACGCAGTATTTT
TRBV6-5,TRBJ1-5,TRBD1,many,CASSSQGVGQPQHF,TGTGCCAGCAGTTCACAGGGGGTCGGGCAGCCCCAGCATTTT
TRBV20-1,TRBJ2-1,TRBD1,many,CSARGGQGAPGWSYNEQFF,TGCAGTGCTAGAGGGGGACAGGGGGCTCCAGGGTGGTCCTACAATGAGCAGTTCTTC
TRBV9,TRBJ1-6,.,many,CASSVGNSPLHF,TGTGCCAGCAGCGTAGGGAATTCACCCCTCCACTTT
TRBV4-3,TRBJ2-3,TRBD2,few,CASSQARGGGGEVGYTQYF,TGCGCCAGCAGCCAAGCTCGAGGCGGGGGGGGAGAAGTGGGATATACGCAGTATTTT
TRBV27,TRBJ1-2,TRBD1,.,CASSPWDRRGDGYTF,TGTGCCAGCAGCCCCTGGGACAGGAGAGGGGATGGCTACACCTTC
TRBV7-2,TRBJ1-4,.,many,CASSLSNSGEKLFF,TGTGCCAGCAGCTTATCGAATTCTGGTGAAAAACTGTTTTTT
TRBV12-3/TRBV12-4,TRBJ2-3,TRBD2,once,CASSSRTSGDTDTQYF,TGTGCCAGCAGTTCTCGGACTAGCGGGGACACAGATACGCAGTATTTT
TRBV4-3,TRBJ2-5,.,many,CASSQEWALQETQYF,TGCGCCAGCAGCCAAGAATGGGCGCTCCAAGAGACCCAGTACTTC
TRBV7-2,TRBJ1-2,.,.,CASSLAHGRENDGYTF,TGTGCCAGCAGCTTAGCGCATGGACGGGAGAATGATGGCTACACCTTC